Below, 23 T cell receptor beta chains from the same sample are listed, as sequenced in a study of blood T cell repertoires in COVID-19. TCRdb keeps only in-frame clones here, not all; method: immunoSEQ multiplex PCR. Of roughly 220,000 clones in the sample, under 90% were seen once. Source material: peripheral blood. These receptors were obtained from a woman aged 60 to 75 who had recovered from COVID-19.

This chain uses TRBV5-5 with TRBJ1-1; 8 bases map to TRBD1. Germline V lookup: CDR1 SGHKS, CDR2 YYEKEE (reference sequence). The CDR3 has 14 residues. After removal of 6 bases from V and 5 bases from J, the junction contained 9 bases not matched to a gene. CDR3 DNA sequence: TGTGCCAGCAACCTCGGACAGGGTTGGACTGAAGCTTTCTTT. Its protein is CASNLGQGWTEAFF.

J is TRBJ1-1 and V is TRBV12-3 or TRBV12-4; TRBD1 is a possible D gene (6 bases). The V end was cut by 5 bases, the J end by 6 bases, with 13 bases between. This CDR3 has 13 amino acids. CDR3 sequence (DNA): TGTGCCAGCAGTCTGGACAGAATAGCTGAAGCTTTCTTT. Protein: CASSLDRIAEAFF.

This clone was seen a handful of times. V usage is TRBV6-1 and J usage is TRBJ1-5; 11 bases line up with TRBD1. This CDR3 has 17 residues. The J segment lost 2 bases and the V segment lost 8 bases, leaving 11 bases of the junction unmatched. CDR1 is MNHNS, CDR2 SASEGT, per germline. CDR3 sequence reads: CASGGDRGVPRNQPQHF. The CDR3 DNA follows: TGTGCCAGCGGTGGGGACAGGGGGGTCCCTCGCAATCAGCCCCAGCATTTT.

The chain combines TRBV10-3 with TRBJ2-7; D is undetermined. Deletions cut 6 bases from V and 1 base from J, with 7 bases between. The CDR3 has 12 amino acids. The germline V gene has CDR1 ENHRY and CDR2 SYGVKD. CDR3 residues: CAIRQDSYEQYF. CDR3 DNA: TGTGCCATCAGGCAGGATTCCTACGAGCAGTACTTC.

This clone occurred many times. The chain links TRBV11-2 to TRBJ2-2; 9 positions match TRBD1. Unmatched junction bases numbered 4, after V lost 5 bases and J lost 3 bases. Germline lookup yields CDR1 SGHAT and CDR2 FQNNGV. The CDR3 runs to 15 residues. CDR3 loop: CASSPRQGDTGELFF. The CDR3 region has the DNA TGTGCCAGCAGCCCCAGACAGGGGGACACCGGGGAGCTGTTTTTT.

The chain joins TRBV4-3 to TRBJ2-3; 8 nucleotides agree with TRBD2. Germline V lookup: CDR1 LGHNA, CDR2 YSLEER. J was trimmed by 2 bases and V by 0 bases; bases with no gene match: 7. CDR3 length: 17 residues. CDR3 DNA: TGCGCCAGCAGCCAAGAATCCAGCGGGGGTACCACAGATACGCAGTATTTT. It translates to CASSQESSGGTTDTQYF.

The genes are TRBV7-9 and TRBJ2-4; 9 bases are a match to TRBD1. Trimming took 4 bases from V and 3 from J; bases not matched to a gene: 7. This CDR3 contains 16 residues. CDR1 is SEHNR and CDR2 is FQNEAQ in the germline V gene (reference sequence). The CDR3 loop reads CASSSTGGLDKNIQYF. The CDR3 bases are TGTGCCAGCAGCTCGACAGGGGGTCTTGACAAAAACATTCAGTACTTC. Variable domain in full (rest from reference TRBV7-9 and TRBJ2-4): DTGVSQNPRHKITKRGQNVTFRCDPISEHNRLYWYRQTLGQGPEFLTYFQNEAQLEKSRLLSDRFSAERPKGSFSTLEIQRTEQGDSAMYLCASSSTGGLDKNIQYFGAGTRLSVL.

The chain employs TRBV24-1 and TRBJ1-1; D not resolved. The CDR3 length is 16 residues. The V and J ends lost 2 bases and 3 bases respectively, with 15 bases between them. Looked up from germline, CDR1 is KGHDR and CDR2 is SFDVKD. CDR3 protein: CATSDYPRLFYTEAFF. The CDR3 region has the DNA TGTGCCACCAGTGATTACCCCCGACTTTTTTACACTGAAGCTTTCTTT.

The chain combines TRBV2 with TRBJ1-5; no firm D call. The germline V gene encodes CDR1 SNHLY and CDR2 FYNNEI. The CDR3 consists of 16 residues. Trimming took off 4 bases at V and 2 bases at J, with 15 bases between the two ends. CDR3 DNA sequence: TGTGCCAGCAGTGGTAGGTCAGGTCGTGGCAATCAGCCCCAGCATTTT. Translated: CASSGRSGRGNQPQHF.

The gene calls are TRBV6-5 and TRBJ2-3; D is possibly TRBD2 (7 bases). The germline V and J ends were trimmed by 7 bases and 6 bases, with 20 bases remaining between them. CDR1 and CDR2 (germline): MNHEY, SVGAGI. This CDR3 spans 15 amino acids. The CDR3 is CASTLAGAQRDTQYF. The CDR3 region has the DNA TGTGCCAGCACATTGGCGGGGGCCCAGAGGGATACGCAGTATTTT.

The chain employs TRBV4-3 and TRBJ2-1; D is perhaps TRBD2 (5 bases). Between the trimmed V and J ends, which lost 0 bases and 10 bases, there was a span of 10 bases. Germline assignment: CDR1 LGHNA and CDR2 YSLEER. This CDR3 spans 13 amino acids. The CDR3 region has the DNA TGCGCCAGCAGCCAAGAAGGGAGACGCGAGCAGTTCTTC. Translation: CASSQEGRREQFF.

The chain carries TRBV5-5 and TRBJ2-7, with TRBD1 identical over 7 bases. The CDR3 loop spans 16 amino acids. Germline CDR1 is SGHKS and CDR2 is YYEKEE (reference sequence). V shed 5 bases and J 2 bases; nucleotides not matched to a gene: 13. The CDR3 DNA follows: TGTGCCAGCAGTTTGCAACAGGGGAGTGGGGCCTACGAGCAGTACTTC. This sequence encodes CASSLQQGSGAYEQYF.

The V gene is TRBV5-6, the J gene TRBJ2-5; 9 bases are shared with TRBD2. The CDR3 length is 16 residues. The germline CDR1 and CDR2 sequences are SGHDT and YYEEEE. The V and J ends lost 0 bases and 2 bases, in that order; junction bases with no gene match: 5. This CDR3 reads CASSLEASGAQETQYF. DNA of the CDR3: TGTGCCAGCAGCTTGGAGGCTAGCGGGGCACAAGAGACCCAGTACTTC.

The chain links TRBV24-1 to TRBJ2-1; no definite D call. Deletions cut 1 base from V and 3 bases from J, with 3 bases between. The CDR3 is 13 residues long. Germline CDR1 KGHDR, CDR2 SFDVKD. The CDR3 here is CATSDLHYNEQFF. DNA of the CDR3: TGTGCCACCAGTGATTTACACTACAATGAGCAGTTCTTC.

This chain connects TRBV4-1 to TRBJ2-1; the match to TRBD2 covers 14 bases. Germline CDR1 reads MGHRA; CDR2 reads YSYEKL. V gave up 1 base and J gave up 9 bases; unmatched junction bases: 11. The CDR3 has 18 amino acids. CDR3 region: CASSQVKKGTSGGSEQFF. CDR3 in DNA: TGCGCCAGCAGCCAAGTAAAAAAGGGGACTAGCGGGGGAAGTGAGCAGTTCTTC.

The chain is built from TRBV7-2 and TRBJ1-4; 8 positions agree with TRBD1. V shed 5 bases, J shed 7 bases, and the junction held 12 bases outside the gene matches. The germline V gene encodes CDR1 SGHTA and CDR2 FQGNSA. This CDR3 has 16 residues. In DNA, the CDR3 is TGTGCCAGCAGCCCCGGGGCCCAGGGGGCGGTTGAAAAACTGTTTTTT. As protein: CASSPGAQGAVEKLFF.

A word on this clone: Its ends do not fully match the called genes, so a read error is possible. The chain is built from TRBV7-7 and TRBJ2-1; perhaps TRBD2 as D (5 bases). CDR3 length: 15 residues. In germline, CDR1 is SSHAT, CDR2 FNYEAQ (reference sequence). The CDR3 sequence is CASSLALSSNNEQFF. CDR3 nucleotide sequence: TGTGCTAGCAGCTTAGCGCTTTCGAGTAACAATGAGCAGTTCTTC.

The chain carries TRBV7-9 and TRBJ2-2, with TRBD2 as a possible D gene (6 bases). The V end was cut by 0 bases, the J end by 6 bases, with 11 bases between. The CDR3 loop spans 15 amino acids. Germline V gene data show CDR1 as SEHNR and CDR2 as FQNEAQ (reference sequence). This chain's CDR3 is CASSLAGTRAGELFF. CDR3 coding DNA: TGTGCCAGCAGCTTAGCAGGGACTCGTGCCGGGGAGCTGTTTTTT. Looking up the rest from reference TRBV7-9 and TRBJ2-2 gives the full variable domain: DTGVSQNPRHKITKRGQNVTFRCDPISEHNRLYWYRQTLGQGPEFLTYFQNEAQLEKSRLLSDRFSAERPKGSFSTLEIQRTEQGDSAMYLCASSLAGTRAGELFFGEGSRLTVL.

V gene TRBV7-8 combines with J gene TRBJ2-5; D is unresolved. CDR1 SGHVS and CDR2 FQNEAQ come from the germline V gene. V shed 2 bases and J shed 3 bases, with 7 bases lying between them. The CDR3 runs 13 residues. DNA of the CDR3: TGTGCCAGCAGCTTATACCAGAAAGAGACCCAGTACTTC. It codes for CASSLYQKETQYF.

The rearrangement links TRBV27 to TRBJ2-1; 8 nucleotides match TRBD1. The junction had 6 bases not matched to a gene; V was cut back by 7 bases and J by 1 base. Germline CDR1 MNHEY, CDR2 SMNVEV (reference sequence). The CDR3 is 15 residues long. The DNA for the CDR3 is TGTGCCAGCACCCCCAGGGGGCTTTCCTACAATGAGCAGTTCTTC. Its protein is CASTPRGLSYNEQFF.

In nucleotides, the CDR3 is TGTGCCAGCAGTGATCGGGACAGGGGGGGTCAGCCCCAGCATTTT. Its protein is CASSDRDRGGQPQHF. This chain joins TRBV25-1 and TRBJ1-5, with 11 bases aligning to TRBD1. The germline V gene encodes CDR1 MGHDK and CDR2 SYGVNS. The CDR3 contains 15 residues. V shed 3 bases and J 6 bases; nucleotides not matched to a gene: 4.

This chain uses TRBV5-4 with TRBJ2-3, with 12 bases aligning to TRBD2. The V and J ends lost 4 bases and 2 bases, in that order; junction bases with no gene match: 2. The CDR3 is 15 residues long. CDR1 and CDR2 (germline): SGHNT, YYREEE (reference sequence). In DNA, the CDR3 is TGTGCCAGCAGCCGGACTAGCGGGGACACAGATACGCAGTATTTT. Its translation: CASSRTSGDTDTQYF.

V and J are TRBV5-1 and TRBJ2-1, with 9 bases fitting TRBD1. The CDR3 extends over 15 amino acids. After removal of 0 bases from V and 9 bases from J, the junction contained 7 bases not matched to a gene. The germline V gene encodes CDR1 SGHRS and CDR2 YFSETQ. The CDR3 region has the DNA TGCGCCAGCAGCTTGGCCGTCGGGACAGGGAGTGAGCAGTTCTTC. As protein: CASSLAVGTGSEQFF. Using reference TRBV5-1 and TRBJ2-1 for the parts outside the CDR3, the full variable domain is KAGVTQTPRYLIKTRGQQVTLSCSPISGHRSVSWYQQTPGQGLQFLFEYFSETQRNKGNFPGRFSGRQFSNSRSEMNVSTLELGDSALYLCASSLAVGTGSEQFFGPGTRLTVL.